A selection of T cell receptor beta chains follows, all from one sample in a study of control samples from healthy donors and cancer patients. The protocol was immunoSEQ multiplex PCR, while the TCRdb copy is restricted to in-frame clones and leaves out a portion. The sample has over 120,000 clones, just under 95% seen once. The sample comprised PBMCs. These receptor sequences come from a man aged 55 to 70 with colorectal cancer. CDR3s include the opening cysteine and the closing phenylalanine or tryptophan. D genes are given only for firm matches. Clone size appears in some rows only: once, few, many, or a class for an expanded clone.

>NA|TRBV2|NA|TRBJ1-1
CASSEQGIGRTEAFF
TGTGCCAGCAGTGAACAGGGGATCGGTAGGACTGAAGCTTTCTTT
>NA|TRBV19|NA|TRBJ1-1
CASSPGGDLNTEAFF
TGTGCCAGTAGTCCCGGGGGAGACTTGAACACTGAAGCTTTCTTT
>NA|TRBV6-4|NA|TRBJ2-7
CASSGEPGLYLGSSYEQYF
TGTGCCAGCAGTGGGGAGCCGGGACTCTACCTAGGGTCCTCCTACGAGCAGTACTTC
>NA|TRBV6-2/TRBV6-3|NA|TRBJ2-1
CASSDPDYLTDNEQFF
TGTGCCAGCAGCGACCCGGACTACCTTACCGACAATGAGCAGTTCTTC
>TRBD1|TRBV11-3|NA|TRBJ1-5
CASSLGHRPGQGANQPQHF
TGTGCCAGCAGCTTAGGTCACCGCCCGGGACAGGGGGCGAATCAGCCCCAGCATTTT
>NA|TRBV9|NA|TRBJ2-5
CASSETPGETQYF
TGTGCCAGCAGCGAGACTCCAGGGGAGACCCAGTACTTC
>NA|TRBV30|NA|TRBJ1-5
CAWETGNQPQHF
TGTGCCTGGGAGACAGGCAATCAGCCCCAGCATTTT
>NA|TRBV3-1/TRBV3-2|NA|TRBJ2-7
CASSLRYEQYF
TGTGCCAGCAGCCTTCGCTACGAGCAGTACTTC
>NA|TRBV3-1/TRBV3-2|NA|TRBJ2-1
CASSQDYKHEQFF
TGTGCCAGCAGCCAAGATTATAAACATGAGCAGTTCTTC
>TRBD2|TRBV4-1|NA|TRBJ2-3
CASSQERLAGDRLSTDTQYF
TGCGCCAGCAGCCAAGAAAGGCTAGCGGGGGACCGACTTAGCACAGATACGCAGTATTTT
>NA|TRBV18|NA|TRBJ2-7
CASSNPGLTYEQYF
TGTGCCAGCTCAAATCCGGGACTCACCTACGAGCAGTACTTC
>NA|TRBV2|NA|TRBJ1-2
CASRRGDGYTF
TGTGCCAGCAGGAGAGGCGATGGCTACACCTTC
>NA|TRBV9|NA|TRBJ2-5
CASSVATGQKETQYF
TGTGCCAGCAGCGTAGCTACTGGACAGAAAGAGACCCAGTACTTC
>NA|TRBV27|NA|TRBJ1-2
CASSQTGSFGYGYTF
TGTGCCAGCAGTCAAACAGGGAGTTTCGGCTATGGCTACACCTTC
>NA|TRBV12-3/TRBV12-4|NA|TRBJ1-4
CASSLGGEKLFF
TGTGCCAGCAGTTTGGGAGGTGAAAAACTGTTTTTT
>TRBD1|TRBV18|NA|TRBJ1-5
CASSPAWDRPQHF
TGTGCCAGCTCACCGGCCTGGGACAGGCCCCAGCATTTT
>NA|TRBV6-5|NA|TRBJ2-5
CASSYSSGSQETQYF
TGTGCCAGCAGTTACTCCAGTGGAAGCCAAGAGACCCAGTACTTC
>TRBD2|TRBV4-3|NA|TRBJ2-1
CASSHSAGERYNEQFF
TGCGCCAGCAGCCATTCAGCGGGGGAGAGATACAATGAGCAGTTCTTC
>NA|TRBV18|NA|TRBJ2-7
CASSSGPNYEQYF
TGTGCCAGCTCATCCGGTCCAAATTACGAGCAGTACTTC
>TRBD2|TRBV6-1|once|TRBJ2-3
CASSAGLAGTSTDTQYF
TGTGCCAGCAGTGCGGGACTAGCGGGGACTAGCACAGATACGCAGTATTTT
>TRBD1|TRBV9|NA|TRBJ1-5
CASSVAGGDQPQHF
TGTGCCAGCAGCGTAGCAGGGGGGGATCAGCCCCAGCATTTT
>NA|TRBV4-3|NA|TRBJ1-3
CASSQASRTAGNTIYF
TGCGCCAGCAGCCAAGCCTCCCGGACAGCTGGGAACACCATATATTTT
>NA|TRBV6-6|NA|TRBJ1-2
CASSRAVRGGGNYGYTF
TGTGCCAGCAGTCGGGCCGTAAGAGGGGGTGGTAACTATGGCTACACCTTC
>TRBD1|TRBV6-2/TRBV6-3|NA|TRBJ1-5
CASSYLGQVNQPQHF
TGTGCCAGCAGTTACCTAGGACAGGTCAATCAGCCCCAGCATTTT
>NA|TRBV10-3|NA|TRBJ1-1
CAISNTGNTEAFF
TGTGCCATCAGTAATACCGGCAACACTGAAGCTTTCTTT
>NA|TRBV21-1|NA|TRBJ2-5
CASSKEEWGILRETQYF
TGTGCCAGCAGCAAAGAGGAATGGGGAATTCTGAGAGAGACCCAGTACTTC
>NA|TRBV18|NA|TRBJ1-3
CASSPSAGRISGNTIYF
TGTGCCAGCTCACCTTCGGCAGGGAGGATCTCTGGAAACACCATATATTTT
>NA|TRBV6-5|NA|TRBJ2-1
CASPNPSSYNEQFF
TGTGCCAGCCCTAACCCGAGCTCCTACAATGAGCAGTTCTTC
>NA|TRBV27|NA|TRBJ1-4
CASREHTNEKLFF
TGTGCCAGCAGAGAGCACACTAATGAAAAACTGTTTTTT
>TRBD1|TRBV3-1/TRBV3-2|NA|TRBJ1-2
CASSRDRVGGYTF
TGTGCCAGCAGCAGGGACAGGGTAGGAGGCTACACCTTC